This T cell receptor (beta chain) emerged from a study of identical twins. Healthy Caucasians were all of the donors. A universal primer site came from template switching; cDNA carried unique molecular identifiers. TCRdb ran MiXCR on the 5' RACE reads and lists one entry per CDR3 protein. The table has hundreds of thousands of distinct CDR3 sequences, 8.6% seen once. Study-wide points: With monozygotic twins, out-of-frame TCR alpha sharing exceeded what models estimated.

A remark on this clonotype: As yet, its antigen is unknown.

Germline lookup yields CDR1 MNHEY and CDR2 SVGAGI. The V segment lost 0 bases and the J segment 8 bases; nucleotides outside the gene matches: 7. This CDR3 region has 15 residues. The same sample was also studied in work on yellow fever vaccine responses in identical twins.

This sequence originates from a woman under 30 in good health. The chain couples TRBV6-5 to TRBJ2-1; 7 bases map to TRBD2. The sample consisted of PBMCs. The DNA for the CDR3 is TGTGCCAGCAGTTACTCCTCCCTAACTAGCGATGAGCAGTTCTTC. Its protein product is CASSYSSLTSDEQFF.